This entry is about one T cell receptor (beta chain). This sample is part of a study of blood T cell repertoires in COVID-19. Study details: In each case, the material was cDNA or gDNA derived from T cells, B-cell-depleted T cells, or PBMCs.

Methods used by the authors: Reference gene primer amplification gave estimated nucleated cell counts. Assay used: immunoSEQ multiplex PCR; TCRdb lists only in-frame clones, some missing. V, J and clone size derive from that table, while D and trimming were established from the DNA sequence. The data contain approximately 500,000 clones, 85% to 90% of them singletons. Per germline, CDR1 MNHNS and CDR2 SASEGT. Trimming left V 3 bases short and J 4 bases short, with 13 bases between. This CDR3 comprises 15 residues. Sequenced input: peripheral blood. The gene calls are TRBV6-1 and TRBJ1-3; D is perhaps TRBD1 (6 bases). The sequence derives from a woman aged 50 to 60 with COVID-19, enrolled during active disease. The CDR3 is CASSDGGARGNTIYF. The DNA for the CDR3 is TGTGCCAGCAGTGATGGGGGGGCGCGGGGAAACACCATATATTTT.